This T cell receptor (beta chain) was documented in a study of vaccination effects on CD4 cells after COVID-19. About the research overall: A couple of convalescent pre-vaccine samples were taken 142 and 148 days post-diagnosis.

Profiled with immunoSEQ multiplex PCR; TCRdb holds only in-frame clones, not every one. The data hold about 70,000 clones, with more than 65% observed a single time. Details on this clone: Its antigen is undetermined.

V was clipped by 5 bases and J by 4 bases; unmatched bases: 11. The germline CDR1 and CDR2 sequences are MNHEY and SMNVEV (reference sequence). This CDR3 has 18 amino acids. Pools of viral peptides were used by the ViraFEST assay to expand antigen-specific CD4+ T cells ahead of sequencing. Subsequent to 10 days of culture, CD4+ T cells were isolated. From March to December 2020, the person had a SARS-CoV-2 infection that was confirmed by PCR. Sample: CD4+ T cells from PBMCs cultured with HIV peptides, taken before COVID-19 vaccination. Indicated subset: HIV-1 Nef peptide pool negative control/reference culture. V gene TRBV27 combines with J gene TRBJ2-7, with 16 bases fitting TRBD2. The clonotype originates from a human donor who had a prior SARS-CoV-2 infection. CDR3 nucleotide sequence: TGTGCCAGCAGTCCGGGACTAGCGGGAGGGCGCCATACATACGAGCAGTACTTC. The encoded protein is CASSPGLAGGRHTYEQYF.